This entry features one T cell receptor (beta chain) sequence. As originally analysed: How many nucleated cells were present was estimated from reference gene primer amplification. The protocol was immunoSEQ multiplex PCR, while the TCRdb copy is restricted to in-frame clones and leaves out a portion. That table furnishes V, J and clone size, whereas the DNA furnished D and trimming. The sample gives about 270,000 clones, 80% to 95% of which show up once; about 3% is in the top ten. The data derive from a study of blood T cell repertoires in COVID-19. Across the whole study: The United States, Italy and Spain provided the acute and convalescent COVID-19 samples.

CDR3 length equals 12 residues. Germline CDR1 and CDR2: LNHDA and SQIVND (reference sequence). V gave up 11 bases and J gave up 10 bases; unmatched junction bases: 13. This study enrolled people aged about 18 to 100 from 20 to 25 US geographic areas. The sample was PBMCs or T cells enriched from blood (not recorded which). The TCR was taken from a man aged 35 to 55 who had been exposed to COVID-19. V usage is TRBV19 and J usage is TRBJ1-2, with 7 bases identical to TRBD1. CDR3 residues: CACNRGSNPYTF. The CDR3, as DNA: TGTGCCTGCAACAGGGGAAGTAATCCCTACACCTTC.